The clone carrying this T cell receptor beta chain was observed a handful of times. This record belongs to a study of beta chain features in type 1 diabetes. Reverse transcription of all isolated RNA meant that expressed TCRB transcripts were sequenced. Naive, central memory and regulatory T cell samples averaged about 4 million immunoSEQ reads each. Profiled with immunoSEQ multiplex PCR; TCRdb holds only in-frame clones, not every one. This sample carries 350,000 to 450,000 clones, approximately 15% of them seen once, and the ten largest clones take roughly 0.038%. CDR1 SGHVS and CDR2 FQNEAQ come from the germline V gene. The CDR3 contains 15 residues. After removal of 4 bases from V and 5 bases from J, the junction contained 5 bases not matched to a gene. Averaging roughly 120 mL, one heparinised blood draw came from each individual donor. Each of the CD4+ naive, central memory, regulatory and stem cell-like memory populations was sorted via CD45RO/CCR7/CD25/CD127/CD95/CD27. Populations obtained by sorting all exceeded 95% purity.

This TCR came from a man aged 25 to 45 in good health. The V call is TRBV7-8, the J call TRBJ1-1, with 12 bases identical to TRBD1. Sample: naive CD4+ T cells from blood. The CDR3 DNA is TGTGCCAGCAGCTCCCTGGGACAGGGGGCGACTGAAGCTTTCTTT. As protein: CASSSLGQGATEAFF.